This T cell receptor (beta chain) was sequenced in a study of T cell responses to AZD1222 COVID-19 vaccine. Study-wide results and caveats: Epitopes outside B.1.351 and B.1.1.7 mutated regions reportedly drew nearly half of spike TCRs. The peak T cell response came first, and repertoires were sampled only after it.

In regard to this clone: Its specificity is not known.

The table came from immunoSEQ multiplex PCR; TCRdb's copy has only in-frame clones and leaves some out. The sample shows about 150,000 clones, 80% to 95% of them seen only once. Trimming at V came to 1 base and at J to 3 bases, leaving 7 bases not matched to a gene. This CDR3 contains 16 residues. Germline CDR1 is SGHTA and CDR2 is FQGNSA. The sequence was collected from an adult in good health. The genes are TRBV7-2 and TRBJ2-7; 9 positions match TRBD2. The sample consisted of peripheral blood, taken on day 0 of AZD1222 vaccination. CDR3 in amino acids: CASSLGLAGSNYEQYF. The CDR3 coding sequence is TGTGCCAGCAGCTTAGGGCTAGCGGGGTCTAACTACGAGCAGTACTTC.